The entry below describes one T cell receptor beta chain. No antigen is known for it. The sample originates from a study of spatial heterogeneity in lung cancer. Study-wide context: As counted in raw reads, each unique TCR and UMI combination appeared more than ten times on average.

The V segment lost 0 bases and the J segment 2 bases; nucleotides outside the gene matches: 12. This CDR3 has 18 residues. Germline loops: CDR1 GTSNPN, CDR2 SVGIG (reference sequence). Findings and caveats of the study: The estimated TCR-seq coverage of tumor T cells amounted to approximately 7.1% when looking at alpha chains and about 14% when looking at beta chains. The study found that expanded intratumoral alpha and beta TCR counts tracked tumor mutation counts.

TCRdb re-called the 5' RACE reads with MiXCR, one entry per CDR3 protein. The sample records about 27,000 distinct CDR3 sequences, around 6.9% being singletons. The time point denotes: sample taken at primary tumor resection. Donors were fewer than 90 untreated early-stage non-small cell lung cancer patients. Researchers sequenced whole RNA taken from tumor, nontumor lung or frozen PBMC without sorting. The sample in question was lung tumor tissue, obtained at surgery. The chain carries TRBV30 and TRBJ1-5; 8 nucleotides line up with TRBD1. This receptor was obtained from a male donor with early-stage non-small cell lung cancer. This CDR3 is CAWSVSRTGLGGNQPQHF. The CDR3 bases are TGTGCCTGGAGTGTATCAAGGACAGGGCTAGGTGGCAATCAGCCCCAGCATTTT.